The entry below describes one TCR beta chain. Antigen: not known. The data belong to a study of CXCR3-negative and CXCR3-positive naive CD8 T cells. Notes on the study in general: Similar TRBV-TRBJ usage was seen in naive cells (both CXCR3-negative and CXCR3-positive), but memory cells differed. Upon cryopreservation, CXCR3 expression partially decreased, and most assays used fresh PBMCs. For CXCR3-positive naive cells, TRB CDR3s were more hydrophobic than those of CXCR3-negative naive cells.

5' RACE with UMI labels generated the TRB cDNA libraries. Reanalyzing the 5' RACE reads, TCRdb keeps one entry per CDR3 protein, without DNA. Across 65,000 to 90,000 distinct CDR3 sequences, the top ten clones capture about 0.62% of the sample. The V gene's germline CDR1 is SEHNR and CDR2 FQNEAQ (reference sequence). The length of the CDR3 is 15 residues. This clonotype was obtained from a human donor in good health. Some clones in this sample may be carry-over from other donors' samples. The specimen sequenced was naive CXCR3+ CD8+ T cells from blood. Described subset: CD45RO-CCR7+CD27+CD95- naive CD8+ T cells expressing CXCR3 (TNR3+). This chain connects TRBV7-9 to TRBJ2-7; TCRdb picks TRBD1, but there is no DNA to check that call. CDR3: CASSFTQTGSYEQYF.